Listed below are T cell receptor beta chains from one sample, sequenced in a study of siplizumab effects on memory and regulatory T cells. Assay: immunoSEQ multiplex PCR; the TCRdb copy retains only in-frame clones and omits some. The sample holds approximately 84,000 clones, just under 95% seen once. Sequencing was performed on CD8+ T cells sorted from blood. The receptor source for this set is a human donor in good health. Each CDR3 is given with its conserved first and last residue. A D gene is named only where the DNA matches it firmly. Expanded clones get a size class; other rows say once, few or many, or leave the size out.

CDR3nt,CDR3aa,j_gene,d_gene,abundance,v_gene
TGTGCCAGAAGCTTGGGACAGGGCCACGAGCAGTACTTC,CARSLGQGHEQYF,TRBJ2-7,TRBD1,NA,TRBV5-3
TGTGCCACCAGCAGAGATCGGGGGGGCGAATCTTTT,CATSRDRGGESF,TRBJ1-4,NA,few,TRBV15
TGTGCCGTGAAAGTGTACGCGAATGGCTACACCTTC,CAVKVYANGYTF,TRBJ1-2,NA,NA,TRBV19
TGTGCCAGTAGTAAGGAGGTCTTTTCGATCCGCGAGCAGTACTTC,CASSKEVFSIREQYF,TRBJ2-7,NA,NA,TRBV19
TGCGCCAGCAGCTTGGTGGGACTAGCGGGTTGCTTCTCCTACGAGCAGTACTTC,CASSLVGLAGCFSYEQYF,TRBJ2-7,TRBD2,medium-sized,TRBV5-1
TGTGCCAGCAGCCCAAGAGCGGGAGGCTCCTACAATGAGCAGTTCTTC,CASSPRAGGSYNEQFF,TRBJ2-1,TRBD2,NA,TRBV9
TGTGCCAGCAGTTACAATAAGGGGACCTATAATTCACCCCTCCACTTT,CASSYNKGTYNSPLHF,TRBJ1-6,NA,NA,TRBV6-5
TGTGCCAGCAGTGCTTGGTCCACAGATACGCAGTATTTT,CASSAWSTDTQYF,TRBJ2-3,NA,NA,TRBV25-1
TGTGCCAGCAGCGTCAGGACTAGCGGAAGCACAGATACGCAGTATTTT,CASSVRTSGSTDTQYF,TRBJ2-3,TRBD2,NA,TRBV9
TGTGCCACCGAGACACTAGCGGGAGGAACAGATACGCAGTATTTT,CATETLAGGTDTQYF,TRBJ2-3,TRBD2,NA,TRBV19
TGCGCCAGCAGTGAGGCGTACAAATTCACCGGGGAGCTGTTTTTT,CASSEAYKFTGELFF,TRBJ2-2,NA,NA,TRBV10-2
TGTGCCAGCAGCTTCCTTCGGGACAGCCTCACAGATACGCAGTATTTT,CASSFLRDSLTDTQYF,TRBJ2-3,TRBD1,once,TRBV7-9
TGTGCCAGTAGTTGGGGGGACAGGGGTTCCTACGAGCAGTACTTC,CASSWGDRGSYEQYF,TRBJ2-7,TRBD1,NA,TRBV19